This TCR beta chain derives from a study of blood T cell repertoires in COVID-19. Whole-study context: Material from acute and convalescent COVID-19 was sourced from the United States, Italy and Spain. PBMCs, B-cell-depleted T cells, or T cells were the source of the cDNA or gDNA that made up the material.

Worth noting for this clone: The germline gene is not matched at one end of the junction; a read error may be the cause.

CDR1 and CDR2 from the germline V gene are SQVTM and ANQGSEA. This CDR3 has 12 residues. As handled by the study authors: By means of reference gene primer amplification, nucleated cell counts were estimated. Assay: immunoSEQ multiplex PCR; the TCRdb copy retains only in-frame clones and omits some. That table is the source of V, J and clone size, and D and trimming were worked out from the DNA. The sample comprises about 350,000 clones, 88% of which are singletons, and 5.5% to 7.5% rests with the top ten. Material for sequencing was peripheral blood. The sequence derives from a woman between 65 and 79 years old with COVID-19, enrolled during active disease. The chain employs TRBV29-1 and TRBJ2-7; D not certain. The CDR3 is CSYTWATNPPIF. In DNA, the CDR3 is TGCAGCTACACCTGGGCTACCAATCCGCCCATCTTC.